The 21 T cell receptor beta chains below come from one sample, sequenced in a study of blood T cell repertoires in COVID-19. Only in-frame clones appear in the TCRdb table, and some are missing; sequencing was by immunoSEQ multiplex PCR. The sample holds tens of thousands of clones; approximately 84% are singletons and the top ten take about 4.1%. Sample: peripheral blood. These receptors all stem from a man in his fifties or sixties with active COVID-19.

V usage is TRBV18 and J usage is TRBJ2-2; possible D gene TRBD2, 6 bases. Germline V gene data show CDR1 as KGHSH and CDR2 as LQKENI. This CDR3 has 14 amino acids. Trimming shortened V by 3 bases and J by 4 bases, and 9 bases separated the two germline ends. The CDR3 loop is CASSPRDGTGELFF. The CDR3, as DNA: TGTGCCAGCTCACCGCGGGACGGCACCGGGGAGCTGTTTTTT.

The rearrangement joins TRBV5-1 to TRBJ2-2; 10 bases match TRBD1. This CDR3 is built from 16 residues. CDR1 is SGHRS and CDR2 is YFSETQ in the germline V gene. V dropped 2 bases and J dropped 8; count of bases not matched to a gene: 9. CDR3 loop: CASSFLTGGFSGELFF. CDR3 DNA sequence: TGCGCCAGCAGCTTCCTGACAGGGGGCTTTTCAGGGGAGCTGTTTTTT.

The V and J genes are TRBV11-2 and TRBJ2-7; D uncertain. The CDR3 totals 12 residues. In germline, CDR1 is SGHAT, CDR2 FQNNGV. V lost 3 bases, J lost 3 bases, and 6 bases lay in between. CDR3 region: CASSFSGYEQYF. Written as DNA, the CDR3 is TGTGCCAGCAGCTTCTCCGGCTACGAGCAGTACTTC.

The CDR3 DNA sequence: TGTGCCAGCAGCGACTCCTGGACAGGGGGCGTCAGGCAGTTTGAGACCCAGTACTTC. Its protein is CASSDSWTGGVRQFETQYF. The V gene is TRBV28, the J gene TRBJ2-5; 11 bases map to TRBD1. CDR1 is MDHEN and CDR2 is SYDVKM in the germline V gene. The CDR3 extends over 19 amino acids. Unmatched junction bases numbered 20, after V lost 6 bases and J lost 5 bases.

The chain links TRBV9 to TRBJ1-3; the D gene is possibly TRBD1 (5 bases). The CDR3 covers 13 residues. V dropped 5 bases and J dropped 4 bases, with 10 bases sitting between them. Germline V gene data show CDR1 as SGDLS and CDR2 as YYNGEE. The CDR3 coding sequence is TGTGCCAGCAGGGGGGGACCGGGAAACACCATATATTTT. This gives the protein CASRGGPGNTIYF.

The rearrangement joins TRBV4-2 to TRBJ1-2, with D possibly being TRBD1 (6 bases). The CDR3 is made up of 17 amino acids. V was cut by 0 bases and J by 3 bases, with 17 bases left in between. Germline CDR1 is LGHNA and CDR2 is YNFKEQ. The CDR3 DNA follows: TGTGCCAGCAGCCAAGAAGGCTATGGCAGGGGACACTATGGCTACACCTTC. It yields the protein CASSQEGYGRGHYGYTF.

This clone was observed a single time. V is TRBV5-4 and J is TRBJ1-1; 10 nucleotides agree with TRBD1. The ends lost 4 bases at V and 4 bases at J; junction bases unmatched: 7. This CDR3 contains 15 residues. From germline, CDR1 is SGHNT and CDR2 YYREEE (reference sequence). CDR3 DNA: TGTGCCAGCAGCCCTGGGACAGGGGTGACCACTGAAGCTTTCTTT. Protein product: CASSPGTGVTTEAFF.

V and J are TRBV7-6 and TRBJ2-5, with 8 nucleotides matching TRBD2. This CDR3 region has 18 residues. V was pared by 6 bases and J by 2 bases, with 17 bases of the junction left unmatched. Germline loops: CDR1 SGHVS, CDR2 FNYEAQ. CDR3 loop: CASRKRGGVLAAQETQYF. CDR3 sequence (DNA): TGTGCCAGCAGGAAGAGGGGGGGTGTACTAGCGGCACAAGAGACCCAGTACTTC.

The gene calls are TRBV2 and TRBJ1-4; 8 bases match TRBD1. This CDR3 comprises 15 residues. The ends lost 6 bases at V and 3 bases at J; junction bases unmatched: 6. CDR1 and CDR2 from the germline V gene are SNHLY and FYNNEI. CDR3 loop: CASRGQVYSNEKLFF. The DNA of the CDR3 is TGTGCCAGCAGGGGACAGGTCTATTCTAATGAAAAACTGTTTTTT. Complete variable domain (other parts from reference TRBV2 and TRBJ1-4): EPEVTQTPSHQVTQMGQEVILRCVPISNHLYFYWYRQILGQKVEFLVSFYNNEISEKSEIFDDQFSVERPDGSNFTLKIRSTKLEDSAMYFCASRGQVYSNEKLFFGSGTQLSVL.

The chain carries TRBV5-1 and TRBJ1-1; D possibly corresponds to TRBD1 (5 bases). Germline values: CDR1 SGHRS, CDR2 YFSETQ. The CDR3 loop spans 15 amino acids. The ends were cut back, 0 bases at V and 0 bases at J, with 9 bases in the middle. CDR3: CASSLVAGLNTEAFF. The CDR3 DNA follows: TGCGCCAGCAGCTTGGTAGCAGGGTTGAACACTGAAGCTTTCTTT.

This sequence joins TRBV18 and TRBJ2-7, with a tentative D call TRBD2 (5 bases). V dropped 5 bases and J dropped 5 bases, with 7 bases sitting between them. Germline loops: CDR1 KGHSH, CDR2 LQKENI. This CDR3 region has 11 residues. The CDR3 DNA reads as TGTGCCAGCTCAACGGGAAACGAGCAGTACTTC. Protein product: CASSTGNEQYF.

The chain combines TRBV28 with TRBJ2-5; tentative D call: TRBD2 (5 bases). CDR3 size: 15 residues. From germline, CDR1 is MDHEN and CDR2 SYDVKM. V lost 2 bases to trimming and J lost 3 bases, with 13 bases between them. In DNA form, the CDR3 reads TGTGCCAGCAGTTTACCAACTAGGGCCAAAGAGACCCAGTACTTC. It is translated as CASSLPTRAKETQYF.

The rearrangement uses TRBV20-1 and TRBJ2-7; no reliable D call. Germline values: CDR1 DFQATT, CDR2 SNEGSKA (reference sequence). V was cut by 3 bases and J by 0 bases, with 9 bases left in between. The CDR3 is 13 residues long. The CDR3 sequence: CSASRALSYEQYF. CDR3 DNA sequence: TGCAGTGCTAGTCGCGCTCTCTCCTACGAGCAGTACTTC.

The J gene is TRBJ2-5, the V gene TRBV11-2, with a possible D match to TRBD2 (7 bases). CDR3 length: 14 residues. Trimming removed 5 bases at V and 5 bases at J, with 15 bases between. Germline loops: CDR1 SGHAT, CDR2 FQNNGV. The CDR3 loop reads CASSPRRGAETQYF. In DNA form, the CDR3 reads TGTGCCAGCAGCCCCCGACGGGGGGCCGAGACCCAGTACTTC.

This chain connects TRBV11-2 to TRBJ2-3; maybe TRBD2 (5 bases). The germline V gene encodes CDR1 SGHAT and CDR2 FQNNGV. The V and J ends lost 4 bases and 5 bases respectively, with 16 bases between them. This CDR3 is built from 15 residues. The CDR3, as DNA: TGTGCCAGCAGCTCAGGACTGACCCTCGGAGATACGCAGTATTTT. Protein: CASSSGLTLGDTQYF.

This clone was counted only a few times. This chain joins TRBV11-2 and TRBJ1-5; the D gene is possibly TRBD1 (5 bases). Germline CDR1 SGHAT, CDR2 FQNNGV. CDR3 size: 14 residues. Trimming shortened V by 1 base and J by 3 bases, and 7 bases separated the two germline ends. CDR3 region: CASSLADTNQPQHF. The CDR3 DNA follows: TGTGCCAGCAGCTTAGCGGACACCAATCAGCCCCAGCATTTT. Complete variable domain (other parts from reference TRBV11-2 and TRBJ1-5): EAGVAQSPRYKIIEKRQSVAFWCNPISGHATLYWYQQILGQGPKLLIQFQNNGVVDDSQLPKDRFSAERLKGVDSTLKIQPAKLEDSAVYLCASSLADTNQPQHFGDGTRLSIL.

The chain links TRBV28 to TRBJ1-2; maybe TRBD1 (6 bases). This CDR3 is built from 16 residues. Germline V gene lookup returns CDR1 MDHEN and CDR2 SYDVKM. V lost 3 bases and J 6 bases, leaving 20 bases between the germline ends. CDR3 loop: CASSFSFSRGFDGYTF. DNA of the CDR3: TGTGCCAGCAGTTTCTCCTTCTCAAGGGGGTTCGATGGCTACACCTTC.

The rearrangement links TRBV14 to TRBJ1-4; D not certain. This CDR3 has 16 residues. CDR1 SGHDN and CDR2 FVKESK come from the germline V gene. V lost 1 base and J lost 3, with 12 bases in between. The CDR3 sequence is CASSQVPLRANEKLFF. For the CDR3, the DNA is TGTGCCAGCAGCCAAGTCCCACTGCGGGCTAATGAAAAACTGTTTTTT.

In regard to this clone: An end of the junction does not agree with germline; a read error may underlie this. The J gene is TRBJ2-7, the V gene TRBV28, with a possible D match to TRBD1 (5 bases). The CDR3 totals 13 residues. The germline V gene encodes CDR1 MDHEN and CDR2 SYDVKM. For the CDR3, the DNA is TGTGCCAGCAGCCTTTCGGACACGCTAAAAGTCGGCTTC. Residues: CASSLSDTLKVGF.

This sequence joins TRBV5-4 and TRBJ1-4; 7 bases agree with TRBD1. Trimming cost V 4 bases and J 1 base; bases outside gene matches: 7. The CDR3 is made up of 16 amino acids. The germline CDR1 and CDR2 sequences are SGHNT and YYREEE (reference sequence). The CDR3 DNA is TGTGCCAGCAGCCCTTCGGGACAGCTAACTAATGAAAAACTGTTTTTT. Its protein is CASSPSGQLTNEKLFF.

V usage is TRBV5-5 and J usage is TRBJ1-2; D gene unclear. The length of the CDR3 is 13 residues. Germline CDR1 and CDR2: SGHKS and YYEKEE (reference sequence). Trimming left V 0 bases short and J 11 bases short, with 14 bases between. Here the CDR3 reads CASSLGGLKGYTF. Here the CDR3 DNA reads TGTGCCAGCAGCTTGGGTGGACTGAAAGGTTACACCTTC.